The source of this T cell receptor (beta chain) is a study of memory CD4+ T cells and cytomegalovirus serostatus. As handled by the study authors: Out-of-frame sequences were removed, leaving some 2 million distinct TCRbeta sequences. Method: immunoSEQ multiplex PCR; TCRdb's copy keeps in-frame clones and lacks some. Clone size and the V and J calls come from that table; the DNA yielded D and trimming. The sample has approximately 46,000 clones, around four fifths seen once. V dropped 1 base and J dropped 2 bases, with 15 bases sitting between them. Looked up from germline, CDR1 is MGHRA and CDR2 is YSYEKL. This CDR3 spans 17 amino acids. Single viable CD3+CD4+CD8-CD45RO+ cells were sorted as the memory CD4+ T cells.

The source of this sequence is an adult in good health and CMV-seronegative. The sequencing input was memory CD4+ T cells from blood. The V gene is TRBV4-1, the J gene TRBJ2-1, with D unclear. The CDR3 sequence: CASSQVDMGFTYNEQFF. DNA of the CDR3: TGCGCCAGCAGCCAAGTCGATATGGGTTTTACCTACAATGAGCAGTTCTTC.